The source of this TCR beta chain is a study of blood T cell repertoires in COVID-19. Some clones are missing from TCRdb's copy, which holds only in-frame ones; the method was immunoSEQ multiplex PCR. The sample consists of 200,000 to 300,000 clones, 80% to 90% of them appearing once. Deletions cut 6 bases from V and 13 bases from J, with 13 bases between. The CDR3 totals 11 residues. This receptor was obtained from a man aged 60-69 years with acute or convalescent COVID-19. Source material: peripheral blood. The chain is built from TRBV12-3 or TRBV12-4 and TRBJ2-1; the D gene is possibly TRBD2 (6 bases). The CDR3 here is CASRFGAGQFF. The CDR3 DNA sequence: TGTGCCAGCAGGTTCGGGGCGGGACAGTTCTTC.